These T cell receptor beta chains were read from a single sample in a study of T cell repertoires in cytomegalovirus infection. The antigens of these receptors remain unknown. TCRdb itself ran the reads through MiXCR, one entry per CDR3 protein. This table has some 920,000 distinct CDR3 sequences, around 29% appearing once. Sequences were derived from cultured CD8+ T cells from PBMCs, sampled from culture after CMV antigen stimulation. These receptors came from a human donor in good health (CMV status not recorded). Some clones in this sample may be carry-over from other donors' samples. Both conserved end residues are part of each CDR3. The D gene is left open where the match is weak. Some rows have no size entry. The others give once, few or many, or a class for an expanded clone.

v_gene: TRBV29-1; j_gene: TRBJ2-3; abundance: few; d_gene: -; CDR3aa: CSVPWTDTQYF
v_gene: TRBV9; j_gene: TRBJ1-2; abundance: -; d_gene: TRBD1; CDR3aa: CASSVGDSKGYTF
v_gene: TRBV11-1; j_gene: TRBJ2-1; abundance: -; d_gene: -; CDR3aa: CASSLSGPLNYNEQFF
v_gene: TRBV4-1; j_gene: TRBJ2-7; abundance: few; d_gene: TRBD1; CDR3aa: CASSQGPGGAGNEQYF
v_gene: TRBV27; j_gene: TRBJ1-1; abundance: -; d_gene: -; CDR3aa: CASSVQVGSTEAFF
v_gene: TRBV6-1; j_gene: TRBJ1-2; abundance: many; d_gene: -; CDR3aa: CASTEQPGADYGYTF
v_gene: TRBV7-6; j_gene: TRBJ2-1; abundance: few; d_gene: -; CDR3aa: CASSLESGLRRDNEQFF
v_gene: TRBV6-2/TRBV6-3; j_gene: TRBJ1-5; abundance: once; d_gene: -; CDR3aa: CASSFPLNQPQHF
v_gene: TRBV6-2/TRBV6-3; j_gene: TRBJ1-2; abundance: -; d_gene: -; CDR3aa: CASSYSNLFYGYTF
v_gene: TRBV4-3; j_gene: TRBJ2-2; abundance: -; d_gene: -; CDR3aa: CASSPVLSNTGELFF
v_gene: TRBV7-9; j_gene: TRBJ2-3; abundance: many; d_gene: -; CDR3aa: CASSRHASDTQYF
v_gene: TRBV29-1; j_gene: TRBJ2-2; abundance: -; d_gene: -; CDR3aa: CSVSQGTGELFF
v_gene: TRBV27; j_gene: TRBJ2-7; abundance: few; d_gene: TRBD2; CDR3aa: CASSPGTSRYEQYF
v_gene: TRBV12-3/TRBV12-4; j_gene: TRBJ2-3; abundance: -; d_gene: TRBD2; CDR3aa: CASSLWLAGPTDTQYF
v_gene: TRBV25-1; j_gene: TRBJ1-1; abundance: -; d_gene: -; CDR3aa: CASSGGQYTEAFF
v_gene: TRBV7-9; j_gene: TRBJ2-2; abundance: few; d_gene: -; CDR3aa: CASSPPTVTGELFF
v_gene: TRBV24-1; j_gene: TRBJ1-5; abundance: -; d_gene: -; CDR3aa: CATSDERDTGHKYSNQPQHF
v_gene: TRBV6-6; j_gene: TRBJ2-1; abundance: -; d_gene: TRBD2; CDR3aa: CASSYSRGTHNEQFF
v_gene: TRBV7-9; j_gene: TRBJ2-7; abundance: -; d_gene: TRBD2; CDR3aa: CATLGAGGYEQYF
v_gene: TRBV20-1; j_gene: TRBJ2-1; abundance: -; d_gene: TRBD2; CDR3aa: CSAIPRTSGGGNEQFF
v_gene: TRBV7-2; j_gene: TRBJ2-3; abundance: -; d_gene: -; CDR3aa: CASSFTAGGTDTQYF
v_gene: TRBV6-8; j_gene: TRBJ1-1; abundance: -; d_gene: TRBD1; CDR3aa: CASSGTGGSEAFF
v_gene: TRBV5-4; j_gene: TRBJ1-3; abundance: -; d_gene: TRBD1; CDR3aa: CASSDRDRGLSNTIYF
v_gene: TRBV6-1; j_gene: TRBJ2-2; abundance: -; d_gene: -; CDR3aa: CASNWGGAGGPTGELFF
v_gene: TRBV7-6; j_gene: TRBJ1-2; abundance: few; d_gene: -; CDR3aa: CASSLGWQEGYGYTF
v_gene: TRBV7-9; j_gene: TRBJ2-1; abundance: few; d_gene: -; CDR3aa: CASSLDDIYNEQFF
v_gene: TRBV7-2; j_gene: TRBJ1-3; abundance: few; d_gene: -; CDR3aa: CASSPTGGMGNTIYF
v_gene: TRBV7-6; j_gene: TRBJ2-3; abundance: few; d_gene: TRBD2; CDR3aa: CASSPSRGGRDTDTQYF